Listed here is a single T cell receptor (beta chain). The antigen is undetermined. The CDR3 has 11 amino acids. CDR1 and CDR2 (germline): SNHLY, FYNNEI. The V end was cut by 7 bases, the J end by 1 base, with 4 bases between. This sample stems from a study of OX40 agonist ivuxolimab in advanced cancers. About the research overall: Age averaged around 60 years (range roughly 23 to 85), and roughly 80% were male. The study, taken as a whole, reports: Clonal expansion by week 6 occurred in CD4+ and CD8+ blood T cells (at 0.1 to 3.0 mg/kg).

TCRdb keeps only in-frame clones here, not all; method: immunoSEQ multiplex PCR. The sample contains approximately 82,000 clones, 84% of which appear only once. The specimen was CD4+ or CD8+ T cells sorted from blood, collected in a trial of the OX40 agonist ivuxolimab. This clonotype was obtained from an adult with an advanced solid tumor such as melanoma, head and neck, liver or kidney cancer. The chain is built from TRBV2 and TRBJ2-5; no clear D gene. Here the CDR3 DNA reads TGTGCCAGCAAAATCCAAGAGACCCAGTACTTC. Translating it yields CASKIQETQYF.